This section outlines one TCR beta chain sequence together with its context. What it binds is not known. Survey-level immunoSEQ v3.0 assays were run. Per-sample targets for sequencing were about 35,000-50,000 T-cell genomes. Sequencing used immunoSEQ multiplex PCR; TCRdb keeps in-frame clones, though not all of them. The sample has about 39,000 clones; about 80% are singletons. This entry is derived from a study of long-term antiretroviral therapy in people with HIV. Study-level information: About a decade before 2015, the earliest samples were taken when ART was typically delayed.

This CDR3 is 11 amino acids long. CDR1 MRHNA and CDR2 SNTAGT come from the germline V gene. The V end was cut by 7 bases, the J end by 2 bases, with 6 bases between. Study-wide results and caveats: In samples taken after ART, diversity increased but remained below transplant donor control levels. Repertoires looked antigen-experienced, with only a slight naive shift after ART.

J is TRBJ2-7 and V is TRBV6-4; D not certain. The material sequenced was unsorted PBMCs, taken 0.6 years after starting antiretroviral therapy. This sequence was found in a man aged 18 to 30 with HIV. CDR3 DNA sequence: TGTGCCAGCACTAAGCCCTACGAGCAGTACTTC. Translation: CASTKPYEQYF.